The 22 T cell receptor beta chains in this list originate from one sample, sequenced in a study of OX40 agonist ivuxolimab in advanced cancers. Only in-frame clones appear in the TCRdb table, and some are missing; sequencing was by immunoSEQ multiplex PCR. Seen here are some 30,000 clones, approximately 87% observed once, and the top ten hold more than 30%. The starting material was CD4+ or CD8+ T cells sorted from blood, obtained in a trial of the OX40 agonist ivuxolimab. These receptors were obtained from an adult with an advanced solid tumor such as melanoma, head and neck, liver or kidney cancer.

V is TRBV5-8 and J is TRBJ2-4; D is possibly TRBD1 (5 bases). The CDR3 is 18 amino acids. The V and J ends lost 3 bases and 0 bases respectively, with 19 bases between them. CDR1 SGHTS and CDR2 YDEGEE come from the germline V gene. For the CDR3, the DNA is TGTGCCAGCAGCTACCCCAGGGAAATTAGACTAGCCAAAAACATTCAGTACTTC. Translated, it gives CASSYPREIRLAKNIQYF.

The chain carries TRBV5-4 and TRBJ1-1; D might be TRBD1 (6 bases). The V and J ends lost 4 bases and 7 bases respectively, with 11 bases between them. CDR1 and CDR2 from the germline V gene are SGHNT and YYREEE (reference sequence). This CDR3 comprises 12 residues. The CDR3 DNA reads TGTGCCAGCAGCGGACCGGGACATGAAGCTTTCTTT. Translating gives CASSGPGHEAFF. The whole variable domain, filled in from reference TRBV5-4 and TRBJ1-1, reads ETGVTQSPTHLIKTRGQQVTLRCSSQSGHNTVSWYQQALGQGPQFIFQYYREEENGRGNFPPRFSGLQFPNYSSELNVNALELDDSALYLCASSGPGHEAFFGQGTRLTVV.

This clone was counted once. The chain has TRBV6-5 and TRBJ2-7, with D possibly being TRBD1 or TRBD2 (6 bases each). CDR1 and CDR2 (germline): MNHEY, SVGAGI. The length of the CDR3 is 15 residues. Trimming took off 6 bases at V and 3 bases at J, with 18 bases between the two ends. The CDR3 DNA reads as TGTGCCAGCAGCCCAAGGAGGGGGGTATACTACGAGCAGTACTTC. Protein: CASSPRRGVYYEQYF.

The chain combines TRBV28 with TRBJ2-1; 7 positions agree with TRBD2. The CDR3 covers 16 residues. Germline CDR1 MDHEN, CDR2 SYDVKM. V lost 8 bases, J lost 6 bases, and 16 bases stayed unmatched. The CDR3 is CASAFRRESVRNEQFF. The DNA of the CDR3 is TGTGCCAGCGCCTTTAGGCGGGAGAGCGTGCGCAATGAGCAGTTCTTC.

The chain's CDR3 is CASSLDPVETQYF. As DNA, the CDR3 is TGTGCCAGCAGCTTAGATCCTGTAGAGACCCAGTACTTC. The chain employs TRBV11-1 and TRBJ2-5; no firm D call. The germline gives CDR1 SGHAT, CDR2 FQDESV (reference sequence). The germline V and J ends were trimmed by 1 base and 4 bases, with 7 bases remaining between them. The CDR3 totals 13 residues.

This rearrangement joins TRBV13 to TRBJ2-1; 8 nucleotides line up with TRBD2. The germline V gene has CDR1 PRHDT and CDR2 FYEKMQ (reference sequence). The CDR3 spans 15 residues. Trimming at V came to 4 bases and at J to 5 bases, leaving 7 bases not matched to a gene. CDR3 bases: TGTGCCAGCAGCTATTCGACTAGCGAGAACAATGAGCAGTTCTTC. Protein product: CASSYSTSENNEQFF.

The V call is TRBV11-2, the J call TRBJ1-2, with TRBD1 as a possible D gene (5 bases). Per germline, CDR1 SGHAT and CDR2 FQNNGV. V was cut by 7 bases and J by 6 bases, with 15 bases left in between. CDR3 size: 13 residues. In DNA form, the CDR3 reads TGTGCCAGCACTGACGGGGGGGGTGATGGCTACACCTTC. Protein product: CASTDGGGDGYTF.

The chain couples TRBV2 to TRBJ2-1; tentative D call: TRBD2 (5 bases). Germline-derived CDR1 and CDR2 are SNHLY and FYNNEI. The CDR3 length is 15 residues. V lost 7 bases and J lost 1, with 14 bases in between. CDR3 nucleotides: TGTGCCAGCAACGAGGGTATACTTTCCTACAATGAGCAGTTCTTC. It is translated as CASNEGILSYNEQFF.

The chain couples TRBV25-1 to TRBJ2-1; D may be TRBD2 (5 bases). The CDR3 covers 16 residues. CDR1 and CDR2 from the germline V gene are MGHDK and SYGVNS. V dropped 2 bases and J dropped 6 bases, with 17 bases sitting between them. The CDR3 nucleotides read TGTGCCAGCAGTGAAATTGGGCTAGCTGACCTCAATGAGCAGTTCTTC. This codes for CASSEIGLADLNEQFF.

The chain joins TRBV6-6 to TRBJ2-7, with D tentatively TRBD2 (5 bases). The CDR3 spans 16 residues. Germline-derived CDR1 and CDR2 are MNHNY and SVGAGI (reference sequence). V dropped 0 bases and J dropped 6 bases, with 18 bases sitting between them. CDR3 DNA: TGTGCCAGCAGTTACTCAGTCCGGGATGAGAGCGGCGAGCAGTACTTC. Translated, it gives CASSYSVRDESGEQYF.

The genes are TRBV19 and TRBJ2-7; no clear D gene. In germline, CDR1 is LNHDA, CDR2 SQIVND (reference sequence). Trimming left V 1 base short and J 5 bases short, with 15 bases between. There are 15 residues in the CDR3. Written as DNA, the CDR3 is TGTGCCAGTAGTATAGCAAACCTCTTCACGCACGAGCAGTACTTC. It specifies CASSIANLFTHEQYF.

The chain is built from TRBV27 and TRBJ2-7, with 7 bases aligning to TRBD2. Germline CDR1 MNHEY, CDR2 SMNVEV (reference sequence). CDR3 length: 14 residues. Trimming took 6 bases from V and 1 from J; bases not matched to a gene: 6. The CDR3 DNA sequence: TGTGCCAGCAGCCCCGGGGGGAATTCCTACGAGCAGTACTTC. Protein product: CASSPGGNSYEQYF.

The chain employs TRBV7-9 and TRBJ2-5; TRBD1 agrees at 8 bases. In germline, CDR1 is SEHNR, CDR2 FQNEAQ (reference sequence). V lost 4 bases, J lost 4 bases, and 8 bases stayed unmatched. The length of the CDR3 is 15 residues. The CDR3 DNA is TGTGCCAGCAGCTCGGGGACAGGAACAGCAGAGACCCAGTACTTC. Translating it yields CASSSGTGTAETQYF.

The rearrangement links TRBV7-6 to TRBJ1-6; possibly TRBD1 for D (5 bases). The germline V gene has CDR1 SGHVS and CDR2 FNYEAQ. V lost 3 bases and J 4 bases, leaving 16 bases between the germline ends. The CDR3 contains 17 residues. In nucleotides, the CDR3 is TGTGCCAGCAGCTTCGACGGGACCGCGGGATATAATTCACCCCTCCACTTT. Translation gives CASSFDGTAGYNSPLHF.

V is TRBV7-8 and J is TRBJ2-2, with D maybe TRBD2 (6 bases). Germline-derived CDR1 and CDR2 are SGHVS and FQNEAQ. With 5 bases removed from V and 7 bases from J, the gap between germline ends came to 23 bases. The CDR3 consists of 17 residues. In DNA form, the CDR3 reads TGTGCCAGCAGCCCCAGGAGGGACGCCGGTACGGTCGGGGAGCTGTTTTTT. Protein: CASSPRRDAGTVGELFF.

This clone was seen more than once but under ten times. The chain combines TRBV30 with TRBJ2-5; D might be TRBD2 (6 bases). V was clipped by 5 bases and J by 4 bases, with 14 bases between them. This CDR3 comprises 13 residues. The germline V gene has CDR1 GTSNPN and CDR2 SVGIG (reference sequence). CDR3 in amino acids: CAWGAGGIETQYF. The CDR3 DNA sequence: TGTGCCTGGGGAGCTGGGGGGATAGAGACCCAGTACTTC.

This chain joins TRBV4-1 and TRBJ2-1, with TRBD1 as a possible D gene (7 bases). CDR1 MGHRA and CDR2 YSYEKL come from the germline V gene. Trimming took 1 base from V and 9 from J, leaving 16 bases between them. This CDR3 is built from 15 residues. The CDR3 coding sequence is TGCGCCAGCAGCCAAGGAGACAGGGAGGTGAGTGAGCAGTTCTTC. It yields the protein CASSQGDREVSEQFF.

The chain employs TRBV11-1 and TRBJ1-1, with unresolved D. Germline lookup yields CDR1 SGHAT and CDR2 FQDESV (reference sequence). Trimming left V 6 bases short and J 8 bases short, with 7 bases between. This CDR3 comprises 10 residues. The CDR3 nucleotides are TGTGCCAGCAGGGTCCGAGAAGCTTTCTTT. Residues: CASRVREAFF.

V and J are TRBV4-1 and TRBJ2-7; TRBD2 matches at 12 bases. Per the germline V gene, CDR1 is MGHRA and CDR2 is YSYEKL. This CDR3 comprises 19 residues. J gave up 5 bases and V 3 bases, and 17 bases lay outside the gene matches. The CDR3 nucleotides are TGCGCCAGCAGCCAGAGAGGGACTAGCGGGTACATGTTCGGGAACGAGCAGTACTTC. Amino acids: CASSQRGTSGYMFGNEQYF.

The V gene is TRBV7-2, the J gene TRBJ2-7; D is unresolved. Germline CDR1 and CDR2: SGHTA and FQGNSA. The CDR3 extends over 14 amino acids. The V end was cut by 3 bases, the J end by 1 base, with 10 bases between. This chain's CDR3 is CASSFIDHSYEQYF. The CDR3 region has the DNA TGTGCCAGCAGCTTCATAGACCATTCCTACGAGCAGTACTTC.

The J gene is TRBJ2-2, the V gene TRBV28; D ambiguous. V was shortened by 6 bases and J by 0 bases, with 14 bases between the two germline ends. This CDR3 region has 16 residues. Germline V lookup: CDR1 MDHEN, CDR2 SYDVKM. DNA of the CDR3: TGTGCCAGCAGAGACCTGGACCGTTCGAACACCGGGGAGCTGTTTTTT. As protein: CASRDLDRSNTGELFF.

The V gene is TRBV15, the J gene TRBJ1-2; a weak D match, TRBD1 (6 bases). Germline CDR1 is LNHNV and CDR2 is YYDKDF (reference sequence). The CDR3 runs 12 residues. V gave up 2 bases and J gave up 13 bases, with 14 bases separating them. The CDR3 loop reads CATSRYPGTSTF. CDR3 DNA sequence: TGTGCCACCAGCAGATACCCCGGGACATCCACCTTC.